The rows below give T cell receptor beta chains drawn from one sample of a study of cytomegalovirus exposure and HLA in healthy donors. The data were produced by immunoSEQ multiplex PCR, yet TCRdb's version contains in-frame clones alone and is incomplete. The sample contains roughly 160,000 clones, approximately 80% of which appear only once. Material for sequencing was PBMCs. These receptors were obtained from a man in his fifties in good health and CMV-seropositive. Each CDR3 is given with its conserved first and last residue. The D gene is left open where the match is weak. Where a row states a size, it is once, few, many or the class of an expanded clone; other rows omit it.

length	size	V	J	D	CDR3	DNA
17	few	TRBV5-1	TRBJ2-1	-	CASIPTPDSGLSNEQFF	TGCGCCAGCATCCCTACCCCCGACAGTGGGCTTTCCAATGAGCAGTTCTTC
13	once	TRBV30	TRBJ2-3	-	CAWSSESTDTQYF	TGTGCCTGGAGTAGCGAGAGCACAGATACGCAGTATTTT
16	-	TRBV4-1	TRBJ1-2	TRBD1	CASSQGFDRGNYGYTF	TGCGCCAGCAGCCAAGGCTTTGACAGGGGTAACTATGGCTACACCTTC
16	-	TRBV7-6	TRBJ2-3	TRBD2	CASSLGSGGSRDTQYF	TGTGCCAGCAGCTTGGGTAGCGGGGGGTCCAGAGATACGCAGTATTTT
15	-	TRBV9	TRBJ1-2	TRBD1	CASSVEGQGVVGYTF	TGTGCCAGCAGCGTAGAAGGACAGGGAGTCGTGGGCTACACCTTC
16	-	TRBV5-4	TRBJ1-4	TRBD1	CASSLGGQEVREKLFF	TGCGCCAGCAGCTTGGGGGGACAGGAGGTGAGGGAAAAACTGTTTTTT
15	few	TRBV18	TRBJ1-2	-	CASSLGSAGLDGYTF	TGTGCCAGCTCCCTGGGGTCGGCGGGGTTAGACGGCTACACCTTC
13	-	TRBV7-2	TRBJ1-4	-	CASSIPGSEKLFF	TGTGCCAGCAGCATTCCGGGAAGCGAAAAACTGTTTTTT
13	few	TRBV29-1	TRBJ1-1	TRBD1	CSLSGTGVGEAFF	TGCAGCCTCTCAGGGACAGGGGTCGGGGAAGCTTTCTTT
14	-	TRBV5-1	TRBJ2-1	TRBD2	CASSLAGDYNEQFF	TGCGCCAGCAGCTTAGCGGGGGATTACAATGAGCAGTTCTTC
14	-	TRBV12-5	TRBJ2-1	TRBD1	CASGWGQGYNEQFF	TGTGCTAGTGGTTGGGGACAGGGCTACAATGAGCAGTTCTTC
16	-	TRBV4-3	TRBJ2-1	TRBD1	CASSQERDRGRGEQFF	TGCGCCAGCAGCCAAGAGCGGGACAGGGGGCGAGGTGAGCAGTTCTTC
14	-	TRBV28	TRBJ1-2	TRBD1	CASSLDRGLYGYTF	TGTGCCAGCAGTTTGGATAGGGGGCTCTATGGCTACACCTTC
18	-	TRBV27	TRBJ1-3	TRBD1	CASSPRDRGLGSGNTIYF	TGTGCCAGCAGTCCCCGGGACAGGGGGCTCGGATCTGGAAACACCATATATTTT
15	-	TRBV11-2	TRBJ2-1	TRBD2	CASSQAGGASNEQFF	TGTGCCAGCAGTCAGGCGGGGGGGGCGTCCAATGAGCAGTTCTTC
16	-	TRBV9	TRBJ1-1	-	CASSVGGSPPGTEAFF	TGTGCCAGCAGCGTAGGAGGATCTCCTCCGGGGACTGAAGCTTTCTTT
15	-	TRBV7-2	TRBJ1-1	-	CASSLAGPIRAEAFF	TGTGCCAGCAGCTTAGCTGGACCCATCAGGGCTGAAGCTTTCTTT
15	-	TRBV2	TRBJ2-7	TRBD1	CASSEVGTGGAEQYF	TGTGCCAGCAGTGAAGTTGGGACAGGGGGCGCCGAGCAGTACTTC
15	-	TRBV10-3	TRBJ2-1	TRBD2	CAISESGGGENEQFF	TGTGCCATCAGTGAGTCGGGCGGGGGGGAGAATGAGCAGTTCTTC
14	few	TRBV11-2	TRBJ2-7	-	CASSAANSPYEQYF	TGTGCCAGCAGCGCCGCAAACAGTCCCTACGAGCAGTACTTC
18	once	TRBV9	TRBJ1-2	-	CASSVAPGSINFNYGYTF	TGTGCCAGCAGCGTAGCTCCAGGGTCTATCAACTTTAACTATGGCTACACCTTC
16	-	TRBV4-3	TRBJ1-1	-	CASSQDLGTQNTEAFF	TGCGCCAGCAGCCAAGATTTGGGGACTCAAAACACTGAAGCTTTCTTT
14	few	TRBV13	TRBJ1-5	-	CASSLGQVNQPQHF	TGTGCCAGCAGCTTAGGACAGGTCAATCAGCCCCAGCATTTT
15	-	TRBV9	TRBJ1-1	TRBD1	CASSVGKGASTEAFF	TGTGCCAGCAGCGTAGGGAAGGGGGCATCTACTGAAGCTTTCTTT
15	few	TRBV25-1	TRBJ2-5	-	CASSEYPTDQETQYF	TGTGCCAGCAGTGAATATCCGACAGACCAAGAGACCCAGTACTTC
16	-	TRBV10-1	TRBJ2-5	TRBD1	CASSEFGTGARETQYF	TGCGCCAGCAGTGAGTTTGGGACAGGGGCCAGGGAGACCCAGTACTTC
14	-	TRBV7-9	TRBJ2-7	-	CASSLAAASGEQYF	TGTGCCAGCAGCTTAGCGGCGGCGTCGGGCGAGCAGTACTTC
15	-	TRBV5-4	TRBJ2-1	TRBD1	CATTGRQGAFNEQFF	TGTGCCACCACGGGGCGACAGGGGGCTTTTAATGAGCAGTTCTTC
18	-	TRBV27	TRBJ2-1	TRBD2	CASRPPRLAGGYYNEQFF	TGTGCCAGTCGACCCCCCCGACTAGCGGGGGGCTACTACAATGAGCAGTTCTTC
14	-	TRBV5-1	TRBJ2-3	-	CASSLGQYTDTQYF	TGCGCCAGCAGCTTGGGACAGTACACAGATACGCAGTATTTT
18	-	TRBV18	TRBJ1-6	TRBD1	CASSPVLPTMGQKRPLHF	TGTGCCAGCTCACCAGTCCTACCTACGATGGGACAGAAGAGACCCCTCCACTTT
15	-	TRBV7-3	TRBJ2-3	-	CASSSSGGRTDTQYF	TGTGCCAGCAGCTCCTCCGGGGGGCGCACAGATACGCAGTATTTT
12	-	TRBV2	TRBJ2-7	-	CASGRTAYEQYF	TGTGCCAGCGGAAGGACAGCCTACGAGCAGTACTTC
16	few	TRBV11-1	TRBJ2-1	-	CASSLGRGAIRYEQFF	TGTGCCAGCAGCTTAGGTCGGGGGGCGATCCGGTATGAGCAGTTCTTC
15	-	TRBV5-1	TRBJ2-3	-	CASSLAGHNTDTQYF	TGCGCCAGCAGCTTGGCGGGACACAACACAGATACGCAGTATTTT
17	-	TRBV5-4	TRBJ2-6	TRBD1	CASSFDRGVSGANVLTF	TGTGCCAGCAGTTTTGACAGGGGAGTCTCTGGGGCCAACGTCCTGACTTTC
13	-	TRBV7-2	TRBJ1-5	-	CASSSLNNQPQHF	TGTGCCAGCAGCTCCCTTAATAATCAGCCCCAGCATTTT
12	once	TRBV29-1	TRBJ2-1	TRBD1	CSVGQGRDEQFF	TGCAGCGTAGGACAGGGGAGGGATGAGCAGTTCTTC
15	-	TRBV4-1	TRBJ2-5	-	CASSQDAGSQETQYF	TGCGCCAGCAGCCAAGATGCGGGGTCCCAAGAGACCCAGTACTTC
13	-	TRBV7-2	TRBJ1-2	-	CASSPTMEDGYTF	TGTGCCAGCAGCCCAACAATGGAGGATGGCTACACCTTC
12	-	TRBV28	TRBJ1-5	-	CASSPPFEPQHF	TGTGCCAGCAGTCCCCCGTTTGAGCCCCAGCATTTT
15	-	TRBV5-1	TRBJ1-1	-	CASSLGAGGEAEAFF	TGCGCCAGCAGCTTGGGCGCGGGCGGGGAGGCTGAAGCTTTCTTT